Listed below are T cell receptor beta chains from one sample, sequenced in a study of control samples from healthy donors and cancer patients. Repertoires were generated with immunoSEQ multiplex PCR, while TCRdb's copy carries only in-frame clones and drops some. The sample contains around 110,000 clones, 88% of which appear only once. The sequencing input was blood. These TCRs come from a woman between 65 and 79 years old in good health. Each CDR3 is given with its conserved first and last residue. A D gene is named only where the DNA matches it firmly. Rows may omit the clone size; those that give it use once, few, many or a size class.

D	V	size	J	CDR3	DNA
NA	TRBV11-2	NA	TRBJ1-1	CASSLAQGRAGTEAFF	TGTGCCAGCAGCTTAGCTCAGGGTCGGGCGGGCACTGAAGCTTTCTTT
TRBD2	TRBV24-1	NA	TRBJ2-5	CATSGPTSGIQETQYF	TGTGCCACCAGTGGGCCGACTAGCGGAATACAAGAGACCCAGTACTTC
TRBD2	TRBV11-2	NA	TRBJ2-3	CASSFSGGQDTQYF	TGTGCCAGCAGCTTTAGCGGGGGGCAGGATACGCAGTATTTT
NA	TRBV19	once	TRBJ1-2	CANSPPGTRSYTF	TGTGCCAATAGTCCTCCCGGGACTCGAAGCTACACCTTC
NA	TRBV10-3	NA	TRBJ1-5	CAISAIMNQPQHF	TGTGCCATCAGTGCGATAATGAATCAGCCCCAGCATTTT
NA	TRBV10-1	NA	TRBJ2-3	CASSRQATSDTQYF	TGCGCCAGCAGTCGACAGGCAACCTCAGATACGCAGTATTTT
TRBD1	TRBV12-3/TRBV12-4	NA	TRBJ1-2	CASIDRGLTF	TGTGCCAGCATCGACAGGGGTCTCACCTTC
NA	TRBV27	NA	TRBJ2-3	CASSLSGVTDTQYF	TGTGCCAGCAGTTTATCCGGGGTCACAGATACGCAGTATTTT
NA	TRBV18	once	TRBJ2-2	CASSKSTGELFF	TGTGCCAGCTCAAAAAGCACCGGGGAGCTGTTTTTT
NA	TRBV10-3	NA	TRBJ1-3	CAISEWGSGNTIYF	TGTGCCATCAGTGAGTGGGGCTCTGGAAACACCATATATTTT
NA	TRBV27	NA	TRBJ1-1	CASSPMGATEAFF	TGTGCCAGCAGTCCCATGGGGGCCACTGAAGCTTTCTTT
NA	TRBV7-9	NA	TRBJ1-2	CASSILDSPNGYTF	TGTGCCAGCAGCATCCTGGACAGCCCCAATGGCTACACCTTC
NA	TRBV11-2	NA	TRBJ2-1	CASSLGAVYEQFF	TGTGCCAGCAGCTTAGGCGCTGTATATGAGCAGTTCTTC
TRBD1	TRBV20-1	NA	TRBJ1-1	CSASRQGNTEAFF	TGCAGTGCTAGTCGACAGGGAAACACTGAAGCTTTCTTT
TRBD1	TRBV18	NA	TRBJ1-6	CASSADRGGSPLHF	TGTGCCAGCTCAGCGGACAGGGGAGGTTCACCCCTCCACTTT
TRBD1	TRBV9	NA	TRBJ2-3	CASSVVGQRVTDTQYF	TGTGCCAGCAGCGTAGTGGGACAGAGAGTCACAGATACGCAGTATTTT
TRBD1	TRBV15	NA	TRBJ1-1	CATSIGGEGAPEAFF	TGTGCCACCAGCATCGGAGGGGAGGGGGCACCTGAAGCTTTCTTT
NA	TRBV18	NA	TRBJ2-3	CASSPGGTDTQYF	TGTGCCAGCTCACCAGGGGGCACAGATACGCAGTATTTT
TRBD2	TRBV5-4	once	TRBJ2-7	CASSFGGGSYEQYF	TGTGCCAGCAGCTTCGGGGGGGGCTCCTACGAGCAGTACTTC
NA	TRBV4-1	NA	TRBJ2-5	CASSQEPPEAAQETQYF	TGCGCCAGCAGCCAAGAGCCCCCGGAGGCGGCCCAAGAGACCCAGTACTTC
NA	TRBV27	once	TRBJ1-4	CASSTLGAKGEKLFF	TGTGCCAGCAGTACCCTCGGGGCTAAGGGAGAAAAACTGTTTTTT
NA	TRBV11-2	few	TRBJ2-7	CASSLDRRSGPAYEQYF	TGTGCCAGCAGCTTAGATAGAAGGTCAGGCCCAGCCTACGAGCAGTACTTC
NA	TRBV19	NA	TRBJ1-1	CASSIEGMNTEAFF	TGTGCCAGTAGTATAGAGGGGATGAACACTGAAGCTTTCTTT
NA	TRBV5-1	NA	TRBJ2-3	CASRPPGARTDTQYF	TGCGCCAGCAGGCCCCCAGGGGCCCGCACAGATACGCAGTATTTT
NA	TRBV21-1	NA	TRBJ2-5	CASSNRTQETQYF	TGTGCCAGCAGCAACAGGACACAAGAGACCCAGTACTTC
NA	TRBV4-2	NA	TRBJ2-7	CASSQEGQGPLQEQYF	TGTGCCAGCAGCCAAGAGGGTCAGGGCCCTTTGCAAGAGCAGTACTTC
NA	TRBV5-1	NA	TRBJ1-5	CASSLKPGEQPQHF	TGCGCCAGCAGCTTGAAGCCAGGGGAACAGCCCCAGCATTTT
NA	TRBV24-1	NA	TRBJ2-3	CATSEPGGLATDTQYF	TGTGCCACCAGTGAGCCCGGGGGCTTGGCCACAGATACGCAGTATTTT
TRBD1	TRBV3-1/TRBV3-2	NA	TRBJ2-3	CASSPAGTGGRGTQYF	TGTGCCAGCAGCCCCGCCGGGACAGGGGGCCGGGGTACGCAGTATTTT
NA	TRBV9	few	TRBJ2-5	CASSVANGAAQETQYF	TGTGCCAGCAGCGTAGCTAACGGGGCGGCCCAAGAGACCCAGTACTTC
NA	TRBV19	NA	TRBJ1-4	CASSIGQGSEKLFF	TGTGCCAGTAGTATCGGGCAGGGTAGTGAAAAACTGTTTTTT
TRBD1	TRBV7-6	NA	TRBJ2-7	CASSLTLPGQEYEQYF	TGTGCCAGCAGCTTAACCTTACCGGGACAGGAGTACGAGCAGTACTTC
NA	TRBV5-1	NA	TRBJ1-2	CASSFSKNYGYTF	TGCGCCAGCAGCTTTTCCAAGAACTATGGCTACACCTTC
TRBD1	TRBV4-1	NA	TRBJ1-2	CASSKGRTGNYGYTF	TGCGCCAGCAGCAAAGGGAGGACAGGGAACTATGGCTACACCTTC
TRBD2	TRBV6-2/TRBV6-3	NA	TRBJ2-7	CASSYQTSGVYVSYEQYF	TGTGCCAGCAGTTACCAGACTAGCGGGGTCTACGTCTCCTACGAGCAGTACTTC
NA	TRBV29-1	NA	TRBJ1-5	CSVGAGRNQPQHF	TGCAGCGTTGGGGCAGGGCGGAATCAGCCCCAGCATTTT
NA	TRBV9	NA	TRBJ1-6	CASSVGSSSYNSPLHF	TGTGCCAGCAGCGTAGGTTCCAGCTCCTATAATTCACCCCTCCACTTT
TRBD1	TRBV4-2	NA	TRBJ1-2	CASSPRQGDGYTF	TGTGCCAGCAGCCCCAGACAGGGGGACGGCTACACCTTC
NA	TRBV18	NA	TRBJ1-3	CASSPPSGDLSGNTIYF	TGTGCCAGCTCACCACCTTCCGGGGACCTCTCTGGAAACACCATATATTTT
NA	TRBV19	NA	TRBJ2-6	CASRQDHSGANVLTF	TGTGCCAGTAGGCAAGACCACTCTGGGGCCAACGTCCTGACTTTC
NA	TRBV12-3/TRBV12-4	NA	TRBJ1-2	CASSFEGLYGYTF	TGTGCCAGCAGTTTTGAGGGTCTCTATGGCTACACCTTC
NA	TRBV10-1	NA	TRBJ1-1	CASRPSGGRTEAFF	TGCGCCAGCAGACCGTCGGGGGGCCGGACTGAAGCTTTCTTT
NA	TRBV2	NA	TRBJ1-2	CASSEDPNYGYTF	TGTGCCAGCAGTGAGGATCCTAACTATGGCTACACCTTC
TRBD1	TRBV10-3	NA	TRBJ2-1	CAITPDRDNEQFF	TGTGCCATCACCCCAGACAGGGACAATGAGCAGTTCTTC
TRBD1	TRBV29-1	NA	TRBJ2-5	CSGGGQALGVTQYF	TGCAGCGGGGGCGGACAGGCGCTCGGGGTGACCCAGTACTTC
NA	TRBV6-1	NA	TRBJ1-4	CASSETGSPNEKLFF	TGTGCCAGCAGTGAAACCGGGTCACCAAATGAAAAACTGTTTTTT
TRBD1	TRBV19	NA	TRBJ2-7	CASSDPRTGSYEQYF	TGTGCCAGTAGTGACCCCCGGACAGGCTCCTACGAGCAGTACTTC
NA	TRBV19	NA	TRBJ2-3	CASKGFSVGVVGGTDTQYF	TGTGCCAGTAAAGGTTTTTCCGTCGGGGTCGTTGGGGGCACAGATACGCAGTATTTT
NA	TRBV12-3/TRBV12-4	NA	TRBJ1-2	CASSYEGLGGYTF	TGTGCCAGCAGTTACGAAGGCTTAGGTGGCTACACCTTC
NA	TRBV4-3	NA	TRBJ2-3	CASSRGLADTQYF	TGCGCCAGCAGCCGGGGGCTCGCAGATACGCAGTATTTT